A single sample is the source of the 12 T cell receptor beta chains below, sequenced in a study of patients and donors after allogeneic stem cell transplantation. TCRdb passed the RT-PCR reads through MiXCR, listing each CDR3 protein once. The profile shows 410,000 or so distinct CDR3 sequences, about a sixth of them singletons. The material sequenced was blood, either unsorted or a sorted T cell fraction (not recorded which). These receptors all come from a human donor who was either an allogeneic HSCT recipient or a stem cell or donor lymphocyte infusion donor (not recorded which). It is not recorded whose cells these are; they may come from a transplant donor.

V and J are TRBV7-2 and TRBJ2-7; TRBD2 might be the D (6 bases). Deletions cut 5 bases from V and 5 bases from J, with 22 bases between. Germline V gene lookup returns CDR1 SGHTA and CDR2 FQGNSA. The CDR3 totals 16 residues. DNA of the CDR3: TGTGCCAGCAGCCCCTCAAGTGGGGCGGGACGGAACGAGCAGTACTTC. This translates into CASSPSSGAGRNEQYF.

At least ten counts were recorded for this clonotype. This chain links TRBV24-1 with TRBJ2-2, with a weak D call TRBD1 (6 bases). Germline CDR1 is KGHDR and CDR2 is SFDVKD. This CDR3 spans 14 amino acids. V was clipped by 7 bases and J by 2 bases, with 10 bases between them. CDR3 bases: TGTGCCACCAGAGGACAGACAAACACCGGGGAGCTGTTTTTT. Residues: CATRGQTNTGELFF.

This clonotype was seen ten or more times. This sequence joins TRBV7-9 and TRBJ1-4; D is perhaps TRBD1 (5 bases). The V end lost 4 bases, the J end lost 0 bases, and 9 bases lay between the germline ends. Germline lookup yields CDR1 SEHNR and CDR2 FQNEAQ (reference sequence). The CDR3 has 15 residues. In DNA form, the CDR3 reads TGTGCCAGCAGCTCTAGGGGACCAACTAATGAAAAACTGTTTTTT. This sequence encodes CASSSRGPTNEKLFF.

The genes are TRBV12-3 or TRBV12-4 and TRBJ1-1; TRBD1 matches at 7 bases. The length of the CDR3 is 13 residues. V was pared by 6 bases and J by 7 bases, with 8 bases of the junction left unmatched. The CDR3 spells CASSTTGPFEAFF. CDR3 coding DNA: TGTGCCAGCAGCACGACAGGGCCCTTTGAAGCTTTCTTT.

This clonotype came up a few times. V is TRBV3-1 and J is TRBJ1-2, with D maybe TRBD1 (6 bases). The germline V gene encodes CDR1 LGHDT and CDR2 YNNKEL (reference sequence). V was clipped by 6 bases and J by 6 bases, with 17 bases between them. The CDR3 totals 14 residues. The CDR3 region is CASRHSGEGDGYTF. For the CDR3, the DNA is TGTGCCAGCAGGCATTCAGGGGAGGGAGATGGCTACACCTTC.

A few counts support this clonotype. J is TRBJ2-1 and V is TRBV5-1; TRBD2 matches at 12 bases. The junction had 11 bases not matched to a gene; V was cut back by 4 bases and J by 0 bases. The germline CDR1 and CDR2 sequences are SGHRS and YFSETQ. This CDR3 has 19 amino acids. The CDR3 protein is CASSTPGLAGLSSYNEQFF. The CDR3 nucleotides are TGCGCCAGCAGCACGCCGGGACTAGCGGGCCTGAGCTCCTACAATGAGCAGTTCTTC.

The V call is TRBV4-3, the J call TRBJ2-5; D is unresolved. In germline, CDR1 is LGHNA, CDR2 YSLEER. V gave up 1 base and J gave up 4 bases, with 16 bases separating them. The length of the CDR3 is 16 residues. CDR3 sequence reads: CASSQATWAPGETQYF. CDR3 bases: TGCGCCAGCAGCCAAGCCACGTGGGCTCCAGGAGAGACCCAGTACTTC.

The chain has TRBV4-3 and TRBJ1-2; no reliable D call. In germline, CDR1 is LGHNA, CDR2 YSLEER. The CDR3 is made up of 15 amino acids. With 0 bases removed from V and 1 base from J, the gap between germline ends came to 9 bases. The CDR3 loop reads CASSQDNRINYGYTF. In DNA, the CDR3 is TGCGCCAGCAGCCAAGACAACCGAATTAACTATGGCTACACCTTC.

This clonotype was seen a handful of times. The CDR3, as DNA: TGTGCCAGCAGTCACCGGGACAGGGGCAATCAGCCCCAGCATTTT. Amino acid sequence: CASSHRDRGNQPQHF. The chain joins TRBV7-2 to TRBJ1-5, with 9 bases matching TRBD1. Losses at the gene ends were 6 bases for V and 2 bases for J; bases not matched to a gene: 5. In germline, CDR1 is SGHTA, CDR2 FQGNSA. The CDR3 loop spans 15 amino acids. Complete variable domain (other parts from reference TRBV7-2 and TRBJ1-5): GAGVSQSPSNKVTEKGKDVELRCDPISGHTALYWYRQSLGQGLEFLIYFQGNSAPDKSGLPSDRFSAERTGGSVSTLTIQRTQQEDSAVYLCASSHRDRGNQPQHFGDGTRLSIL.

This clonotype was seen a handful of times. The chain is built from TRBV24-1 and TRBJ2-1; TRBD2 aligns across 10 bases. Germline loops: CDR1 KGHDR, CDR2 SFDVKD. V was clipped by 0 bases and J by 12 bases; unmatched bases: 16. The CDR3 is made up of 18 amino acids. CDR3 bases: TGTGCCACCAGTGATTTGTCTAGCGGGAGTTTCGGGGTTGGTGTGCAGTTCTTC. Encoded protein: CATSDLSSGSFGVGVQFF.

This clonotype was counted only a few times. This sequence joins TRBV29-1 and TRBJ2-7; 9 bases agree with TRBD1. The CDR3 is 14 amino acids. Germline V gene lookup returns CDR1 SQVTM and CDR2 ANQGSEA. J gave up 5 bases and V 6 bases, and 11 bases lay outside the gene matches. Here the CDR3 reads CSVSRGTGPHEQYF. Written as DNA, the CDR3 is TGCAGCGTGAGCAGGGGGACAGGGCCGCACGAGCAGTACTTC.

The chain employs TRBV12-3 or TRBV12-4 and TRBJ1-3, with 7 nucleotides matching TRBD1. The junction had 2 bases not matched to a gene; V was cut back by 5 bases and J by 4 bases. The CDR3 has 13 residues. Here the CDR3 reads CASSPGQGNTIYF. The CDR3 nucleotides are TGTGCCAGCAGTCCGGGACAGGGAAACACCATATATTTT.